Listed below are T cell receptor beta chains from one sample, sequenced in a study of cytomegalovirus exposure and HLA in healthy donors. The table came from immunoSEQ multiplex PCR; TCRdb's copy has only in-frame clones and leaves some out. Among some 170,000 clones listed, roughly 77% were seen once. Sequencing was carried out using PBMCs. Every receptor here comes from a woman in her late teens or twenties in good health and CMV-seronegative. The CDR3 runs from the conserved cysteine through the conserved F or W. D genes are given only for firm matches. Only part of the rows carry a size: once, few, many, or a class if the clone is expanded.

V	length	J	size	D	DNA	CDR3
TRBV6-1	14	TRBJ1-2	NA	NA	TGTGCCAGCAGAGAACGCGGCGGAGGCTATGGCTACACCTTC	CASRERGGGYGYTF
TRBV19	13	TRBJ1-6	NA	NA	TGTGCCAGCACCGACAGTTTAAATTCACCCCTCCACTTT	CASTDSLNSPLHF
TRBV25-1	16	TRBJ2-5	NA	TRBD1	TGTGCCAGCAGTGTAACGGGACAGGGGGCCGGGGAGACCCAGTACTTC	CASSVTGQGAGETQYF
TRBV28	15	TRBJ2-7	NA	TRBD2	TGTGCCAGCACCAAGGGGTCTAGCGGGAGTCGGGAGCAGTACTTC	CASTKGSSGSREQYF
TRBV7-3	16	TRBJ2-5	NA	TRBD2	TGTGCCAGCAGCTTGGGACTAGCGGGGCACCAAGAGACCCAGTACTTC	CASSLGLAGHQETQYF
TRBV18	12	TRBJ2-3	NA	NA	TGTGCCAGCTCACCCGGCACAGATACGCAGTATTTT	CASSPGTDTQYF
TRBV7-3	18	TRBJ1-3	NA	NA	TGTGCCAGCAGCTTAACTGCGGTAGGGAGGGACTCTGGAAACACCGTATATTTT	CASSLTAVGRDSGNTVYF
TRBV29-1	9	TRBJ1-1	NA	NA	TGCAGCGCCCTACCTGAAGCTTTCTTT	CSALPEAFF
TRBV30	13	TRBJ2-5	NA	TRBD1	TGTGCCGGAAGGACAGGGTCCGAAGAGACCCAGTACTTC	CAGRTGSEETQYF
TRBV5-6	15	TRBJ1-4	NA	TRBD1	TGTGCCAGCAGCTTCCCTGGGACAGGGGAGGAAAAACTGTTTTTT	CASSFPGTGEEKLFF
TRBV9	13	TRBJ2-5	NA	TRBD2	TGTGCCAGCAGCGTAAGCGGGGGAGAGACCCAGTACTTC	CASSVSGGETQYF
TRBV5-1	16	TRBJ2-1	NA	TRBD2	TGCGCCAGCCTCCCGGGGGTCGGGGGGACCTACAATGAGCAGTTCTTC	CASLPGVGGTYNEQFF
TRBV15	14	TRBJ1-4	NA	NA	TGTGCCACCAGCAGAGATAGGGGGGGTGAAAAACTGTTTTTT	CATSRDRGGEKLFF
TRBV28	18	TRBJ1-6	NA	NA	TGTGCCAGCAGTTTATCGGGCGGACGAGGGCACCATCATTCACCCCTCCACTTT	CASSLSGGRGHHHSPLHF
TRBV6-1	18	TRBJ2-5	NA	NA	TGTGCCAGCAGTGAAGATATAAGCGGAACAGCCCCCCAAGAGACCCAGTACTTC	CASSEDISGTAPQETQYF
TRBV28	14	TRBJ2-7	NA	TRBD1	TGTGCCAGCAGTACCGGGACAGGGGGTGGTGAGCAGTACTTC	CASSTGTGGGEQYF
TRBV5-1	16	TRBJ2-7	NA	NA	TGCGCCAGCAGCCCCGGACAGTCTCCAGTTGAGAGGGAGCAGTACTTC	CASSPGQSPVEREQYF
TRBV18	13	TRBJ1-1	NA	NA	TGTGCCAGCTCACCTTCCGGGACATATGAAGCTTTCTTT	CASSPSGTYEAFF
TRBV25-1	15	TRBJ2-5	NA	NA	TGTGCCAGCAGTGAAGGACTGAGTATAAAAGAGACCCAGTACTTC	CASSEGLSIKETQYF
TRBV11-2	14	TRBJ2-7	NA	NA	TGTGCCAGCAGCCCTCTGTCAGGTAGATACGGGCAGTACTTC	CASSPLSGRYGQYF
TRBV5-1	15	TRBJ2-1	NA	NA	TGCGCCAGCAGCTCGCTAGGGGAATCCTACAATGAGCAGTTCTTC	CASSSLGESYNEQFF
TRBV6-1	13	TRBJ1-1	NA	NA	TGTGCCAGCAGTGAAAACAGGGAATCTGAAGCTTTCTTT	CASSENRESEAFF
TRBV9	15	TRBJ1-6	NA	NA	TGTGCCAGCAGCACGATAGCCAGGGGTGGATCACCCCTCCACTTT	CASSTIARGGSPLHF
TRBV5-1	17	TRBJ1-1	once	TRBD1	TGCGCCAGCAGCTACGGCCCCGGGACAGGGGGTAGGACTGAAGCTTTCTTT	CASSYGPGTGGRTEAFF